Presented here are 26 T cell receptor beta chains from one specimen sequenced in a study of T cells in Graves' hyperthyroidism and ophthalmopathy. The CDR3 regions of TCR beta were amplified from RNA transcripts. Initially, a first-round RT-PCR of the TCR CDR3 employed the HTBI primer set. From the multiplex PCR reads, TCRdb called clonotypes with MiXCR, one entry per CDR3 protein. The data show 400,000 or so distinct CDR3 sequences, with roughly 15% seen just once and around 20% held by the top ten. The sequencing input was blood. The receptors shown here come from an older woman with Graves' ophthalmopathy.

This clonotype was seen more than once but under ten times. This rearrangement joins TRBV5-6 to TRBJ2-3, with 9 bases lining up with TRBD1. The V gene end was trimmed by 3 bases and the J gene end by 8 bases; junction bases not matched to a gene: 10. This CDR3 is built from 15 residues. Germline V gene sequence: CDR1 SGHDT, CDR2 YYEEEE. The CDR3 coding sequence is TGTGCCAGCAGCTGGGACAGGGAACTGGGAATTACGCAGTATTTT. Amino acid sequence: CASSWDRELGITQYF.

This clonotype was seen many times. CDR3: CASSSGTGKGNEQFF. The CDR3 DNA reads as TGTGCCAGCAGCTCCGGGACAGGGAAGGGCAATGAGCAGTTCTTC. V gene TRBV11-2 combines with J gene TRBJ2-1; 9 bases line up with TRBD1. V was pared by 4 bases and J by 6 bases, with 7 bases of the junction left unmatched. The germline gives CDR1 SGHAT, CDR2 FQNNGV. The CDR3 loop spans 15 amino acids.

There are many counts of this clonotype. The chain links TRBV27 to TRBJ1-6; 8 bases are shared with TRBD1. This CDR3 has 15 amino acids. Germline CDR1 and CDR2: MNHEY and SMNVEV (reference sequence). With V trimmed by 7 bases and J by 8 bases, 10 bases remained unmatched. The CDR3 loop reads CASTEKDRDHSPLHF. CDR3 in DNA: TGTGCCAGCACCGAAAAGGACAGGGACCATTCACCCCTCCACTTT.

This clonotype was picked up many times. The chain uses TRBV6-2 or TRBV6-3 and TRBJ2-5; 7 bases align to TRBD2. Germline CDR1 reads MNHEY; CDR2 reads SVGEGT. J lost 4 bases, V lost 6 bases, and 5 bases had no gene match. The CDR3 length is 13 residues. The CDR3 is CASSVREGETQYF. The DNA of the CDR3 is TGTGCCAGCAGCGTCAGGGAGGGAGAGACCCAGTACTTC.

This clonotype was found many times. V and J are TRBV20-1 and TRBJ1-1; D is unclear. The CDR3 is 14 residues long. V gave up 5 bases and J gave up 4 bases, with 17 bases separating them. Per the germline V gene, CDR1 is DFQATT and CDR2 is SNEGSKA (reference sequence). DNA of the CDR3: TGCAGTGCTCACCGGGAGGCGAGGAGCACTGAAGCTTTCTTT. It yields the protein CSAHREARSTEAFF.

This clonotype came up many times. The chain is built from TRBV18 and TRBJ1-1; 7 positions agree with TRBD1. The CDR3 runs to 15 residues. V trimming: 4 bases; J trimming: 4 bases; junction bases outside the gene matches: 9. Germline values: CDR1 KGHSH, CDR2 LQKENI. This CDR3 reads CASSQAQGFGTEAFF. In DNA, the CDR3 is TGTGCCAGCTCACAAGCACAGGGGTTTGGCACTGAAGCTTTCTTT.

This clonotype turned up a few times. The J gene is TRBJ2-2, the V gene TRBV6-1; 8 nucleotides agree with TRBD1. The junction had 6 bases not matched to a gene; V was cut back by 5 bases and J by 4 bases. Germline V gene sequence: CDR1 MNHNS, CDR2 SASEGT. The CDR3 extends over 15 amino acids. CDR3 bases: TGTGCCAGCAGTCCAAGACAGGGGATCACCGGGGAGCTGTTTTTT. It specifies CASSPRQGITGELFF.

This clonotype was found many times. This chain connects TRBV28 to TRBJ1-2, with D uncertain. The V and J ends lost 3 bases and 0 bases respectively, with 8 bases between them. This CDR3 region has 14 residues. Germline CDR1 MDHEN, CDR2 SYDVKM. The CDR3 sequence is CASSLVDTNYGYTF. The CDR3 nucleotides read TGTGCCAGCAGTTTGGTGGATACTAACTATGGCTACACCTTC.

This clonotype was recorded many times. The J gene is TRBJ2-7, the V gene TRBV29-1; 7 bases line up with TRBD2. From germline, CDR1 is SQVTM and CDR2 ANQGSEA. The CDR3 contains 14 residues. The junction had 10 bases not matched to a gene; V was cut back by 6 bases and J by 2 bases. For the CDR3, the DNA is TGCAGCGTGATCCCCAGCGGGAACCCCTACGAGCAGTACTTC. Protein product: CSVIPSGNPYEQYF.

In this sample, this clonotype turned up many times. V is TRBV24-1 and J is TRBJ2-7; 10 positions match TRBD1. V shed 5 bases and J 2 bases; nucleotides not matched to a gene: 8. CDR3 length: 16 residues. Per germline, CDR1 KGHDR and CDR2 SFDVKD. DNA for the CDR3: TGTGCCACCAGTGGAATCGGGGACAGGGGAACCTACGAGCAGTACTTC. It yields the protein CATSGIGDRGTYEQYF.

V and J are TRBV7-9 and TRBJ2-1; D gene unclear. Germline V CDR1 and CDR2: SEHNR, FQNEAQ (reference sequence). The CDR3 is 12 residues long. V lost 3 bases, J lost 8 bases, and 8 bases lay in between. The CDR3 reads CASSFPDDEQFF. CDR3 bases: TGTGCCAGCAGCTTCCCCGACGATGAGCAGTTCTTC.

This clonotype turned up a few times. This CDR3 reads CASSLGERGPQHF. CDR3 sequence (DNA): TGTGCCAGCTCACTGGGGGAACGGGGGCCCCAGCATTTT. The chain joins TRBV18 to TRBJ1-5, with D possibly matching TRBD1 (5 bases). The CDR3 spans 13 residues. V lost 4 bases, J lost 9 bases, and 13 bases lay in between. Germline lookup yields CDR1 KGHSH and CDR2 LQKENI.

This clonotype was counted at least ten times. The chain links TRBV12-3 or TRBV12-4 to TRBJ2-1, with TRBD2 matching 7 bases. The CDR3 totals 17 residues. The J segment lost 0 bases and the V segment lost 6 bases, leaving 11 bases of the junction unmatched. The CDR3 sequence is CASSHLAVPSSYNEQFF. The DNA for the CDR3 is TGTGCCAGCAGCCACCTAGCGGTCCCTAGCTCCTACAATGAGCAGTTCTTC.

In its sample, this clonotype was seen many times. The rearrangement uses TRBV5-1 and TRBJ2-3; 9 bases map to TRBD2. V dropped 0 bases and J dropped 5; count of bases not matched to a gene: 10. The CDR3 contains 17 residues. Germline V gene sequence: CDR1 SGHRS, CDR2 YFSETQ. The CDR3 coding sequence is TGCGCCAGCAGCTTGGCTTTTGCGGGAGGGGCCCAAGATACGCAGTATTTT. Residues: CASSLAFAGGAQDTQYF.

Regarding this clonotype: A clone one base away is much larger, so this may be a read error. This CDR3 fails to terminate in the conserved phenylalanine or tryptophan, so it likely reflects a read error. The gene calls are TRBV7-9 and TRBJ2-6; D unresolved. Trimming took 0 bases from V and 4 from J, leaving 4 bases between them. CDR3 length: 14 amino acids. The V gene's germline CDR1 is SEHNR and CDR2 FQNEAQ (reference sequence). The CDR3 protein is CASSLADGANVLTS. The CDR3 nucleotides are TGTGCCAGCAGCTTAGCGGACGGGGCCAACGTCCTGACTTCC.

In its sample, this clonotype was seen many times. The J gene is TRBJ1-1, the V gene TRBV2; D is undetermined. CDR3 size: 14 residues. The V gene's germline CDR1 is SNHLY and CDR2 FYNNEI. V was pared by 8 bases and J by 5 bases, with 18 bases between. Written as DNA, the CDR3 is TGTGCCAGCCGGCGTGACATCCCAAGGACTGAAGCTTTCTTT. This codes for CASRRDIPRTEAFF.

This clonotype was detected a few times. The V and J genes are TRBV20-1 and TRBJ1-2; D gene ambiguous. Deletions cut 3 bases from V and 6 bases from J, with 8 bases between. In germline, CDR1 is DFQATT, CDR2 SNEGSKA (reference sequence). The CDR3 has 11 residues. DNA of the CDR3: TGCAGTGCTAGTGAGCTCAATGGCTACACCTTC. This translates into CSASELNGYTF.

The chain links TRBV6-1 to TRBJ1-4; no clear D. Germline V gives CDR1 MNHNS, CDR2 SASEGT. There are 14 residues in the CDR3. Trimming removed 5 bases from V and 0 bases from J, with 7 bases in between. The CDR3 DNA sequence: TGTGCCAGCAGTAGAGCAACAACTAATGAAAAACTGTTTTTT. Translated: CASSRATTNEKLFF.

This chain links TRBV6-1 with TRBJ2-7; either TRBD1 or TRBD2 may fit D (5 bases each). CDR3 size: 13 residues. Per germline, CDR1 MNHNS and CDR2 SASEGT. The V and J ends lost 10 bases and 2 bases respectively, with 15 bases between them. The CDR3 DNA reads TGTGCCACCGCCGGGACGAAGGCCTACGAGCAGTACTTC. Amino acid sequence: CATAGTKAYEQYF.

This clonotype was counted many times. The rearrangement uses TRBV11-2 and TRBJ2-5, with TRBD2 as a possible D gene (6 bases). Germline V CDR1 and CDR2: SGHAT, FQNNGV. The CDR3 is 15 amino acids. V was clipped by 1 base and J by 2 bases, with 11 bases between them. This CDR3 is CASSLVSREQETQYF. CDR3 coding DNA: TGTGCCAGCAGCTTAGTCTCCCGGGAGCAAGAGACCCAGTACTTC.

This clonotype was seen many times. At one of its ends the junction is not consistent with the germline gene, which may arise from a read error. The genes are TRBV20-1 and TRBJ2-3, with 7 bases matching TRBD2. Germline values: CDR1 DFQATT, CDR2 SNEGSKA (reference sequence). This CDR3 has 11 amino acids. CDR3 sequence (DNA): TGCAGTGCTGGAGAGACTAGCCGTCAGTATTTT. Residues: CSAGETSRQYF.

This clonotype was observed at least ten times. The V gene is TRBV11-1, the J gene TRBJ2-1; 9 bases line up with TRBD1. This CDR3 region has 13 residues. The germline gives CDR1 SGHAT, CDR2 FQDESV (reference sequence). V lost 5 bases to trimming and J lost 10 bases; unmatched junction nucleotides: 6. CDR3 amino acids: CASSLQGAEEQFF. CDR3 DNA: TGTGCCAGCAGCCTACAGGGGGCGGAGGAGCAGTTCTTC.

The chain carries TRBV12-3 or TRBV12-4 and TRBJ2-1, with 7 bases identical to TRBD2. The length of the CDR3 is 14 residues. With 3 bases clipped from V and 12 bases from J, the junction kept 11 bases outside the gene matches. The CDR3 DNA is TGTGCCAGCAGTTTTGCGGGAGCTGGTTCGGTGCAGTTCTTC. It codes for CASSFAGAGSVQFF.

The sample holds many counts of this clonotype. Germline is not matched at one junction end, which may reflect a read error. The rearrangement uses TRBV7-7 and TRBJ2-1; TRBD1 matches 8 bases. Looked up from germline, CDR1 is SSHAT and CDR2 is FNYEAQ (reference sequence). This CDR3 has 14 residues. CDR3 amino acids: CASSKTGAGNEQFF. CDR3 DNA: TGTGCTAGCAGCAAGACAGGGGCGGGCAATGAGCAGTTCTTC.

This clonotype was seen ten or more times. This chain links TRBV9 with TRBJ2-5; 8 bases align to TRBD2. The germline V gene encodes CDR1 SGDLS and CDR2 YYNGEE. The CDR3 spans 15 residues. The ends lost 1 base at V and 4 bases at J; junction bases unmatched: 6. The CDR3 loop reads CASSVTPGGGETQYF. In DNA, the CDR3 is TGTGCCAGCAGCGTAACTCCGGGAGGGGGAGAGACCCAGTACTTC.

This clonotype appeared a few times. The chain couples TRBV12-3 or TRBV12-4 to TRBJ1-1, with unresolved D. CDR3 size: 13 residues. V gave up 3 bases and J gave up 6 bases, with 11 bases separating them. CDR3 sequence reads: CASSLRVEAEAFF. Written as DNA, the CDR3 is TGTGCCAGCAGTTTGAGGGTAGAAGCTGAAGCTTTCTTT.